This record concerns one T cell receptor (beta chain) sequence. What it binds is unknown. As defined, naive CD8 cells were CD45RO-negative and positively selected for CCR7, with terminally differentiated effector memory CD45RA+ cells excluded. This table comes from immunoSEQ multiplex PCR, and its TCRdb copy is limited to in-frame clones, with some not included. Of under 600,000 clones listed, roughly 98% are singletons. This sample was included in a study of shared clonotypes between healthy human individuals. The study, taken as a whole, reports: Compared with clonotypes that all four donors shared, non-shared clonotypes had lower generation probabilities. Richness estimates generally favored naive over memory subsets. Sharing across four donors was highest in naive CD4 (roughly 5%) and lowest in memory CD8 (roughly 0.4%).

The clonotype was recovered from a man under 40 in good health. Sample: naive CD8+ T cells sorted from blood.

CDR3 in DNA: TGCAGCGCCCCACTAGCTTGGGGTGAGCAGTTCTTC. The encoded protein is CSAPLAWGEQFF. The V call is TRBV29-1, the J call TRBJ2-1; D may be TRBD2 (6 bases). Trimming stripped 7 bases from V and 9 bases from J, with 16 bases between. This CDR3 contains 12 residues. In germline, CDR1 is SQVTM, CDR2 ANQGSEA.